These T cell receptor beta chains were read from a single sample in a study of regulatory T cells in long-lasting Graves disease. TCRdb used MiXCR to reprocess the multiplex PCR reads, holding one entry per CDR3 protein. In the table there are roughly 490,000 distinct CDR3 sequences, 20% to 25% of which are singletons. Material: peripheral blood mononuclear cells (PBMCs), obtained when the disease was refractory, from a patient treated with antithyroid drugs. The receptors were gathered from a female donor with Graves disease. The CDR3 runs from the conserved cysteine through the conserved F or W. The D gene is left open where the match is weak. A clone size is listed for some rows: how often the clone was seen (once, few, many), or a class if it is expanded.

TRBJ2-7 few 13 TRBV7-9 NA CASSLGQGIEQYF TGTGCCAGCAGCTTAGGGCAGGGAATCGAGCAGTACTTC
TRBJ2-3 NA 16 TRBV7-2 TRBD2 CASSLGLAGATDTQYF TGTGCCAGCAGCTTGGGTTTAGCGGGGGCCACAGATACGCAGTATTTT
TRBJ1-1 NA 15 TRBV18 NA CASSPPLDRNTEAFF TGTGCCAGCTCACCACCGTTGGACAGAAACACTGAAGCTTTCTTT
TRBJ2-5 NA 15 TRBV4-3 NA CASSQERLKGETQYF TGCGCCAGCAGCCAAGAAAGGCTAAAGGGAGAGACCCAGTACTTC
TRBJ2-2 NA 16 TRBV5-1 NA CASRRPGHLNTGELSF TGCGCCAGCAGGCGACCGGGACACCTAAACACCGGGGAGCTGTCTTTT
TRBJ2-2 many 14 TRBV28 TRBD1 CASSPGTGVGELFF TGTGCCAGCAGCCCCGGGACAGGGGTCGGGGAGCTGTTTTTT
TRBJ2-3 NA 14 TRBV30 TRBD2 CAWNGGRAIDTQYF TGTGCCTGGAATGGCGGGAGGGCAATAGATACGCAGTATTTT
TRBJ2-2 many 12 TRBV2 NA CASRVSTGELFF TGTGCCAGCAGGGTCAGCACCGGGGAGCTGTTTTTT
TRBJ2-7 NA 16 TRBV4-3 TRBD2 CASSRGLSGGLYEQYF TGCGCCAGCAGCCGAGGGCTGTCGGGGGGGCTTTACGAGCAGTACTTC
TRBJ1-3 few 17 TRBV11-3 NA CASSASREYPRGSTIYF TGTGCCAGCAGCGCGAGTCGAGAGTACCCCCGCGGCAGCACCATATATTTT
TRBJ2-7 NA 17 TRBV30 TRBD1 CAWSRRPGQGAGYEQYF TGTGCCTGGAGTCGGCGACCGGGACAGGGAGCGGGGTACGAGCAGTACTTC
TRBJ1-1 few 11 TRBV7-9 NA CASRSAREAFF TGTGCCAGCAGATCGGCCCGTGAAGCTTTCTTT
TRBJ2-2 NA 14 TRBV30 TRBD1 CAWQGQINTGELFF TGTGCCTGGCAGGGACAGATAAACACCGGGGAGCTGTTTTTT
TRBJ2-7 many 15 TRBV7-2 NA CASSLNSGSGYEQYF TGTGCCAGCAGCTTGAATTCTGGGTCTGGATACGAGCAGTACTTC
TRBJ2-5 few 15 TRBV24-1 TRBD1 CATSDWTGYQETQYF TGTGCCACCAGTGATTGGACAGGGTATCAAGAGACCCAGTACTTC
TRBJ2-7 many 14 TRBV6-1 TRBD2 CASSSIAGTYEQYF TGTGCCAGCAGCTCGATAGCGGGAACCTACGAGCAGTACTTC
TRBJ2-7 many 13 TRBV6-1 TRBD1 CASKTGATRSQYF TGTGCCAGCAAGACAGGGGCCACAAGGTCCCAGTACTTC
TRBJ2-7 few 15 TRBV19 TRBD2 CASSIASGSTYEQYF TGTGCCAGTAGTATAGCCAGCGGGAGCACCTACGAGCAGTACTTC
TRBJ1-1 few 13 TRBV19 NA CASSIGGATEAFF TGTGCCAGTAGTATCGGGGGCGCAACGGAAGCTTTCTTT
TRBJ1-3 few 14 TRBV6-1 TRBD1 CASSVRGVGNTIYF TGTGCCAGCAGTGTCAGGGGGGTCGGAAACACCATATATTTT
TRBJ2-5 NA 16 TRBV7-2 TRBD2 CASSFASGGAPETQYF TGTGCCAGCAGCTTCGCTAGCGGGGGGGCCCCCGAGACCCAGTACTTC
TRBJ2-4 NA 17 TRBV12-3/TRBV12-4 TRBD2 CASSYLWGGGAKNIQYF TGTGCCAGCAGTTACCTCTGGGGGGGGGGAGCCAAAAACATTCAGTACTTC
TRBJ2-1 NA 17 TRBV28 TRBD2 CASSLGLAALVNNEQFF TGTGCCAGCAGTTTGGGACTAGCGGCCTTGGTCAACAATGAGCAGTTCTTC
TRBJ1-5 many 15 TRBV6-1 NA CASSWTLNIHQPQHF TGTGCCAGCAGCTGGACCCTGAACATCCATCAGCCCCAGCATTTT
TRBJ1-2 NA 15 TRBV19 TRBD1 CASSIDRGLFYGYTF TGTGCCAGTAGTATCGACAGGGGGCTTTTCTATGGCTACACCTTC
TRBJ2-4 NA 12 TRBV20-1 NA CSATGPKNIQYF TGCAGTGCCACGGGGCCCAAAAACATTCAGTACTTC
TRBJ2-5 NA 16 TRBV19 TRBD2 CASSIGTSGGQETQYF TGTGCCAGTAGTATTGGGACTAGCGGGGGGCAAGAGACCCAGTACTTC
TRBJ1-2 many 13 TRBV7-9 NA CASTLNQGYGYTF TGTGCCAGCACCCTGAATCAAGGGTATGGCTACACCTTC
TRBJ1-2 many 13 TRBV12-3/TRBV12-4 NA CASSPSGQSGYTF TGTGCCAGCAGCCCATCGGGACAAAGTGGCTACACCTTC
TRBJ1-1 NA 22 TRBV12-3/TRBV12-4 NA CASSFSPWAAGIYGQLNTEAFF TGTGCCAGCAGTTTTTCTCCATGGGCAGCGGGCATCTATGGGCAATTGAACACTGAAGCTTTCTTT
TRBJ2-5 few 15 TRBV20-1 TRBD2 CSARLTGRAGETQYF TGCAGTGCTAGACTAACCGGGAGGGCCGGGGAGACCCAGTACTTC
TRBJ2-5 few 18 TRBV10-3 TRBD2 CAISEGASGRGVQETQYF TGTGCCATCAGTGAAGGGGCTAGCGGGCGCGGAGTTCAAGAGACCCAGTACTTC
TRBJ2-5 many 11 TRBV20-1 NA CSARKGETQYF TGCAGTGCTAGAAAGGGGGAGACCCAGTACTTC
TRBJ1-4 many 16 TRBV5-6 NA CASSLPGTATNEKLFF TGTGCCAGCAGCTTGCCAGGGACCGCAACTAATGAAAAACTGTTTTTT
TRBJ1-1 NA 15 TRBV5-1 NA CASSLIQGLNTEAFF TGCGCCAGCAGCTTAATACAGGGTTTGAACACTGAAGCTTTCTTT
TRBJ2-1 NA 13 TRBV30 NA CAWSASGPALQFF TGTGCCTGGAGTGCGAGCGGCCCCGCTTTACAGTTCTTC
TRBJ1-2 many 15 TRBV7-6 TRBD1 CASSPQGGSGYGYTF TGTGCCAGCAGCCCACAGGGGGGCTCGGGCTATGGCTACACCTTC
TRBJ1-2 many 16 TRBV2 TRBD1 CASSTPTGYGSYGYTF TGTGCCAGCAGTACCCCGACAGGGTATGGATCGTACGGCTACACCTTC
TRBJ1-4 NA 14 TRBV3-1 TRBD1 CASSQGTGGEKLFF TGTGCCAGCAGCCAGGGGACAGGGGGGGAAAAACTGTTTTTT
TRBJ1-2 many 17 TRBV11-2 NA CASSQGSINRDNYGYTF TGTGCCAGCAGCCAGGGCTCGATCAACAGGGACAACTATGGCTACACCTTC
TRBJ2-5 few 15 TRBV30 NA CAWSVRGVLQETQYF TGTGCCTGGAGTGTACGAGGGGTTTTACAAGAGACCCAGTACTTC
TRBJ2-3 NA 14 TRBV7-2 TRBD2 CASSQSGGSDTQYF TGTGCCAGCAGCCAGTCGGGAGGGTCAGATACGCAGTATTTT
TRBJ1-4 many 14 TRBV28 TRBD1 CASSLAGGREKLFF TGTGCCAGCAGTTTAGCAGGGGGCAGGGAAAAACTGTTTTTT
TRBJ2-5 many 13 TRBV6-1 NA CASGRQTEETQYF TGTGCCAGCGGTAGACAGACTGAAGAGACCCAGTACTTC
TRBJ2-2 many 15 TRBV5-1 NA CASSLGGTNTGELFF TGCGCCAGCAGCTTGGGGGGAACGAACACCGGGGAGCTGTTTTTT